This paragraph reports one TCR beta chain. Its antigen remains unidentified. Qualities for individual bases were not recorded, and no much larger clone is one base off. This entry belongs to a study of cytomegalovirus exposure and HLA in healthy donors (dated by TCRdb to about 2017). For the wider study: In an earlier analysis of around 540 of the donors, about 260 Gb of sequence data and some 100 million unique TCR beta sequences from 150 million to 200 million T cells were reported. Besides the first cohort of around 700 subjects, a separate validation cohort made up of 90 to 150 different subjects was used. The aim of the study was to test whether cataloging public T cell receptors could identify signatures of past pathogen exposure. Typing coverage differed by locus: A, B, C, DRB1 and DQB1 were typed in roughly 620-630 donors, DQA1 in approximately 520, DPA1 in 606, and DPB1 in just under 490. Every discovery cohort repertoire had been produced on one sequencing platform. A later genetic analysis used genome-wide SNP genotypes for 398 of the 666 donors, treating that subset as a discovery cohort. Because of strong linkage in the cohort, four or five DR-DQ haplotypes were treated as single units for association and clustering. An early release that covered more than 550 HLA-typed donors contained around 300 gigabases of sequencing data and tens of millions of unique TCR sequences. Alongside the repertoire data, information on donor age, sex, ethnicity and CMV serostatus was compiled. To study patterns of TCR occurrence, a later analysis re-analyzed previously published TCR beta repertoires from under 750 donors and added high-resolution HLA genotyping. The later analysis used no new phenotypic data to find candidate immune exposures, relying instead on TCR beta sequences and their occurrence across donors. An earlier analysis of around 540 of the donors applied high-throughput TCR beta sequencing to assess whether each TCR beta V gene segment acted as functional or pseudogenic. The genetic ancestry cluster associated with self-reported Caucasian donors included about 84% of the roughly 360 genotyped donors. To predict cytomegalovirus infection status, the study combined high-throughput TCR immunosequencing, statistical association of individual TCRs with disease status, and machine learning. Both class I and class II loci were covered by HLA typing, at four-digit resolution. The study used immunosequencing to profile the T cell repertoires of under 700 subjects and linked those repertoires to cytomegalovirus serostatus. Across around 400 genotyped donors of the cohort, an average of roughly 250,000 unique TCR beta nucleotide sequences per donor were sequenced, and around 20% of those sequences were non-productive. Broad study findings and their caveats: According to a later genetic analysis, donors in an Asian-associated ancestry cluster had fewer N-insertions in productive TCRs than the approximately 670-donor mean. Some IMGT-functional V segments, including TRBV6-2 and TRBV6-3, could not be told apart with the 87-base-pair reads, so those segments were excluded. Only TCR beta chains were sequenced in this cohort, and the absence of alpha or paired-chain data limited detectable features. In an earlier analysis of about 540 of the donors, most TCR beta V segments were observed in productive rearrangements about 90% or about 30% of the time, broadly matching IMGT annotations. The classifier was reported to diagnose cytomegalovirus status with high specificity and sensitivity in both the original and validation cohorts. The authors suggested that the approach could potentially be extended to other disease states and immunological phenotypes. A group of highly shared sequence variants was considered likely to be a technical artifact of the sequencing pipeline. Roughly uniform sequencing depth across donors was assumed in presence/absence analyses, although this assumption may not hold. A later genetic analysis associated a missense DCLRE1C variant with V-gene and J-gene trimming of TCR beta chains, and an independent cohort replicated the association. Linkage disequilibrium might explain the correlated functional status among segregating V segments, but an unknown experimental factor could not be ruled out. The study listed 170 or so TCR beta chains as associated with cytomegalovirus. Because HLA typing was unavailable for some donors at each locus, only the typed subset was used in association tests. In vitro tests confirmed that three of the cytomegalovirus-associated TCR beta chains recognize cytomegalovirus antigens. Immune exposure information for the cohort was limited to CMV serostatus. Most TCR sequences were observed very rarely across donors, whereas some public TCRs were present in many individuals. A later analysis found that most CMV-associated TCR beta chains appeared HLA-restricted, with HLA associations seemingly driven largely by CMV exposure. In a later analysis, around 17,000 TCR beta sequences were associated with specific HLA alleles at a false discovery rate of 0.05. In a later analysis, several top co-occurrence clusters were reported to appear linked to parvovirus B19, influenza, CMV and Epstein-Barr virus. A further reported finding was that TCR beta sequences accurately predicted the HLA-A and HLA-B alleles for most subjects in the first cohort. Because counts were too low, roughly 18 rarely observed V segments, including chromosome 9 orphons, were left out of the earlier analysis of some 600 of the donors. A later analysis found that TCR association rates varied across HLA loci, with DRB1 alleles showing the most associated TCRs and HLA-C alleles the fewest. In a later analysis, HLA-associated TCR beta chains showed more clonal expansion and lower generation probabilities than non-associated chains that were equally common. When HLA alleles, especially DR and DQ, strongly co-occurred, TCR associations were difficult to assign to individual alleles.

The CDR3 covers 14 residues, taking in both the cysteine and the phenylalanine. Just CDR3 DNA is preserved here, 42 bases in frame from base 1. The germline V gene (reference sequence) provides CDR1 LNHDA and CDR2 SQIVND. Ends trimmed: V by 8 bases, J by 4 bases; bases unmatched to a gene: 5. Library preparation employed the immunoSEQ multiplex PCR assay. For the multiplex PCR, a mixture combining 60 forward primers for TCR Vbeta segments and 13 reverse primers for TCR Jbeta segments was used. Amplification of the CDR3 region of rearranged TCR beta genes was performed with a multiplex PCR assay on genomic DNA. On the Illumina HiSeq System, the amplified TCR beta libraries were sequenced as 87-base-pair reads. On the study's bioinformatics: In a later analysis, tens of millions of unique TCR beta chains were counted across the roughly 670 repertoires, and approximately 11 million of these chains were shared by at least two donors. Raw reads were error-corrected and collapsed into unique sequences with a nearest-neighbor algorithm that merged closely related sequences to remove PCR and sequencing errors. CDR3 sequences were aligned to IMGT reference sequences to assign V, D and J gene segments. For a sequence to be retained, a match of at least six nucleotides was required to both a V gene segment and a J gene segment. A rearrangement was called productive if the CDR3 had no stop codons and remained in frame with V and J, and every other rearrangement was called non-productive. Following IMGT convention, CDR3 was defined as the stretch from the second conserved V-encoded cysteine to the conserved J-encoded phenylalanine. In an earlier analysis of 500 to 650 of the donors, sequences lacking an unambiguous match to a single V gene segment were excluded. In an earlier analysis of about 590 of the donors, a V segment was called functional when productive rearrangements were above 56.7%, and segregating when the standard deviation between donors exceeded 5%. A statistical classification framework was built for diagnosing cytomegalovirus status from the catalog of TCR beta chain sequences. A later analysis assigned V and J genes by comparing TCR nucleotide sequences with IMGT/GENE-DB human TR gene sequences. In a later analysis, CDR3 sequences and most-parsimonious VDJ recombination scenarios were assigned using the TCRdist pipeline. In a later analysis, each TCR beta chain was defined by its CDR3 amino acid sequence together with its V-gene family, and reads without a unique V-gene family were excluded. In a later analysis, 450 to 600 highly shared, low-generation-probability nucleotide sequences were removed to address suspected cross-contamination and a sequencing artifact. For each public chain, a later analysis derived a clonal expansion index from normalized ranks of inferred template counts within each repertoire. In a later analysis, generation probabilities were computed using a VDJ recombination model fitted to out-of-frame rearrangements, and the results were checked against IGoR. In a later analysis, hypergeometric tests were used to score TCR-TCR, TCR-HLA and TCR-CMV co-occurrence, with a repertoire-size bias correction applied to TCR pairs. To estimate false discovery rates, a later analysis permuted the HLA or CMV assignments 20 times. A later analysis grouped co-occurring TCRs with DBSCAN, adding TCRdist sequence similarity when clustering within HLA-allele-positive subsets. Repertoires with fewer than 30,000 or more than 120,000 public chains, plus five repertoires with anomalous nucleotide sharing, were excluded from co-occurrence clustering. TCRdb carries this immuneACCESS record with in-frame sequences only. Its versions omit some clonotypes, under half of them owing to an unresolved V gene in the studies checked, with the rest unexplained. For V, J and clone size, that table is used; D and trimming come from the DNA. The sample profile shows 150,000 to 200,000 clones; 65% to 80% of them were found once. The top ten clones comprise under 5.5% of the sample.

In total, over 600 healthy bone marrow donors made up the cohort. Cohort members were all nominally healthy when sampled, although unrecorded immune exposures were likely present. The donor tested CMV seropositive and was one of the 289 seropositive cohort members. A peripheral blood sample was provided by each donor, and peripheral blood mononuclear cells were used for TCR beta sequencing. The Qiagen DNeasy Blood Extraction Kit was used to extract genomic DNA from the blood cell samples. The sequence links TRBV19 to TRBJ1-2, and TRBD1 matches 12 of the central bases. The receptor was isolated from a man younger than 30 in good health and CMV-seropositive. The sequenced sample was PBMCs. The DNA sequence reads TGTGCCAGTGCTCGGGACAGGGGGCCCTATGGCTACACCTTC. Its protein is CASARDRGPYGYTF.